These T cell receptor beta chains were read from a single sample in a study of shared clonotypes between healthy human individuals. Profiled with immunoSEQ multiplex PCR; TCRdb holds only in-frame clones, not every one. The table has around 1.9 million clones, roughly 95% seen once. Sequencing used naive CD8+ T cells from PBMCs. The receptor source for this set is a man between 18 and 35 years old in good health. Some clones in this sample may be carry-over from other donors' samples. CDR3s include the opening cysteine and the closing phenylalanine or tryptophan. Clone size is shown for a subset of rows, as once, few, many or a class of expanded clone.

clone_size v_call cdr3_aa
- TRBV15 CATSRGGGGYEQYF
- TRBV4-3 CASSQDRASGTSYEQYF
once TRBV4-1 CASSQEVGGLQPQHF
- TRBV2 CASRREVSADTQYF
- TRBV11-2 CASSFGGRRNEQFF
- TRBV11-1 CASSTSGTAGNTIYF
- TRBV7-6 CASSLDGRSYGYTF
- TRBV28 CASSIPRDREPYGYTF
- TRBV29-1 CSVAGEEEKLFF
- TRBV4-2 CASSQVLNTEAFF
once TRBV4-1 CASVTNTEAFF
- TRBV29-1 CSVLGGSSDTQYF
few TRBV7-3 CASSLLASGEQFF
- TRBV7-6 CASSPEAGGWNTEAFF
- TRBV28 CASSFDRTKLFF
- TRBV28 CASSLGTGYSYSRAFF
- TRBV10-2 CASSEYQETQYF
- TRBV7-8 CASSLVGWGGSGNTIYF
once TRBV27 CASSLYVRRGYTGELFF
- TRBV7-2 CASSPPEGGLYNEQFF
- TRBV11-2 CASSSFPGQGVYEQYF
- TRBV19 CASSKASGRNEQFF
- TRBV14 CASSPMLGTGELFF
- TRBV4-1 CASSQDISGTGGSYTF
- TRBV13 CASSLGLAGGVSTDTQYF
- TRBV27 CASSLFPPSYKRTNYGYTF
once TRBV6-5 CASSLSSNTDTQYF
once TRBV7-8 CASHGGERYEQYF
- TRBV19 CASMPGWNTEAFF